The rows below give T cell receptor beta chains drawn from one sample of a study of chemoradiotherapy in HPV16-positive cancers. TCRdb's table, derived via immunoSEQ multiplex PCR, lists solely in-frame clones and lacks some. The sample includes approximately 8,300 clones, roughly 87% of them seen just once. Sequenced here: blood, sampled from a patient who underwent chemoradiotherapy. These receptors were obtained from a human donor with HPV-associated anogenital cancer. The CDR3 runs from the conserved cysteine through the conserved F or W. D genes are given only for firm matches. Size tells how often a clone was seen (once, few, many) or the class of an expanded clone, and some rows leave it out.

TRBV27	TRBJ1-1	.	.	TGTGCCAGCAGTTTTGTGGGGAGGGGCACTGAAGCTTTCTTT	CASSFVGRGTEAFF
TRBV7-8	TRBJ1-1	.	.	TGTGCCAGCGGATGGGGAGGTACTGAAGCTTTCTTT	CASGWGGTEAFF
TRBV15	TRBJ1-5	.	.	TGTGCCACCAGCTTTTCAGGGCTAGGACAGCCCCAGCATTTT	CATSFSGLGQPQHF
TRBV6-1	TRBJ2-7	.	.	TGTGCCAGCAGTGAAAGAGATAACTTCCCCTACGAGCAGTACTTC	CASSERDNFPYEQYF
TRBV5-1	TRBJ2-3	.	.	TGCGCCAGCAGCTTGGAAGGGACCACTAGCACAGATACGCAGTATTTT	CASSLEGTTSTDTQYF
TRBV13	TRBJ2-3	.	.	TGTGCCAGCAGCTTAGGGGACGGAGATACGCAGTATTTT	CASSLGDGDTQYF
TRBV5-1	TRBJ2-2	.	.	TGCGCCAGCAGCGTCATCCCCGGGGGCGGGGAGCTGTTTTTT	CASSVIPGGGELFF
TRBV19	TRBJ1-5	.	.	TGTGCCAGTAGTATGGGTGGGAAGAGCAATCAGCCCCAGCATTTT	CASSMGGKSNQPQHF
TRBV5-1	TRBJ2-3	TRBD2	.	TGCGCCAGCAGCTTTAGCGGGGGTACTACAGATACGCAGTATTTT	CASSFSGGTTDTQYF
TRBV30	TRBJ2-6	.	.	TGTGCCTGGCTAAGGGAAACTGGGGCCAACGTCCTGACTTTC	CAWLRETGANVLTF
TRBV12-5	TRBJ2-1	TRBD2	few	TGTGCTAGTGGTTCTCGGGGGGTCTCCTACAATGAGCAGTTCTTC	CASGSRGVSYNEQFF
TRBV6-1	TRBJ2-4	.	.	TGTGCCAGCAGTGTTACGGACAGCGCCAAAAACATTCAGTACTTC	CASSVTDSAKNIQYF
TRBV7-6	TRBJ2-3	TRBD2	.	TGTGCCAGCAGCTTTTCCCATACAGAAGCGGGGGGGAGCACAGATACGCAGTATTTT	CASSFSHTEAGGSTDTQYF
TRBV29-1	TRBJ2-3	TRBD2	.	TGCAGCGTTGTACTAGCGGGGGGGATGGTCACAGATACGCAGTATTTT	CSVVLAGGMVTDTQYF
TRBV29-1	TRBJ2-3	.	.	TGCAGCGTTGGGCAGGGAACAGATACGCAGTATTTT	CSVGQGTDTQYF
TRBV30	TRBJ1-5	TRBD1	.	TGTGCCTGGAGTAAGGGGACAGGGGGTTATAGCAATCAGCCCCAGCATTTT	CAWSKGTGGYSNQPQHF
TRBV5-1	TRBJ2-5	.	.	TGCGCCAGCAGCCCGGAGGGCGGAGAGACCCAGTACTTC	CASSPEGGETQYF
TRBV5-6	TRBJ1-2	TRBD1	once	TGTGCCAGCAGCTTGGGGGACAGGGGGCGTCACACCTTC	CASSLGDRGRHTF
TRBV18	TRBJ1-1	.	.	TGTGCCAGCTCACCCTCTTTGGACAGGAACACTGAAGCTTTCTTT	CASSPSLDRNTEAFF
TRBV6-6	TRBJ2-2	.	.	TGTGCCAGCAGTAACACCGGGACCCCCGCCGGGGAGCTGTTTTTT	CASSNTGTPAGELFF
TRBV7-8	TRBJ2-2	TRBD2	.	TGTGCCAGCAGCTCAAGGACTAGCGGGGGAGGCACCGGGGAGCTGTTTTTT	CASSSRTSGGGTGELFF
TRBV30	TRBJ1-5	TRBD1	few	TGTGCCTGGGGGGACAGACCTAATCAGCCCCAGCATTTT	CAWGDRPNQPQHF
TRBV7-9	TRBJ2-3	TRBD2	.	TGTGCCAGCAGCTTTGGCGGGGGGGCCTCAGATACGCAGTATTTT	CASSFGGGASDTQYF
TRBV19	TRBJ1-5	.	.	TGTGCCAGTAGTATCCGAGGTCTCCATCAGCCCCAGCATTTT	CASSIRGLHQPQHF
TRBV6-6	TRBJ2-5	.	.	TGTGCCAGCAGCCACTGGATGTACCAAGAGACCCAGTACTTC	CASSHWMYQETQYF
TRBV5-6	TRBJ2-7	.	.	TGTGCCAGCAGCTTGGGGGTAGACTCCTACGAGCAGTACTTC	CASSLGVDSYEQYF
TRBV5-6	TRBJ1-2	.	.	TGTGCCAGCAGCGATTTAGGAAACTATGGCTACACCTTC	CASSDLGNYGYTF
TRBV19	TRBJ1-3	.	.	TGTGCCAGTAGTGTGGGCGACTCTGGAAACACCATATATTTT	CASSVGDSGNTIYF